This T cell receptor beta chain was recovered during a study of T cell repertoires in cytomegalovirus infection. Germline lookup yields CDR1 MDHEN and CDR2 SYDVKM. With 2 bases removed from V and 11 bases from J, the gap between germline ends came to 22 bases. This CDR3 has 17 residues. TCRdb analysed the reads with MiXCR anew, one entry per CDR3 protein. Found here are hundreds of thousands of distinct CDR3 sequences, less than 40% of them singletons; the top ten hold 2.8%. The specimen sequenced was PBMCs. The V call is TRBV28, the J call TRBJ1-6, with D unresolved. This receptor was taken from a human donor in good health (CMV status not recorded). Some clones in this sample may be carry-over from other donors' samples. CDR3 sequence (DNA): TGTGCCAGCAGTTTAAGAGACGGGCTCGCGATTCGGCCACCCCTCCACTTT. Protein sequence: CASSLRDGLAIRPPLHF. The full variable domain, rest sourced from reference TRBV28 and TRBJ1-6, is DVKVTQSSRYLVKRTGEKVFLECVQDMDHENMFWYRQDPGLGLRLIYFSYDVKMKEKGDIPEGYSVSREKKERFSLILESASTNQTSMYLCASSLRDGLAIRPPLHFGNGTRLTVT.